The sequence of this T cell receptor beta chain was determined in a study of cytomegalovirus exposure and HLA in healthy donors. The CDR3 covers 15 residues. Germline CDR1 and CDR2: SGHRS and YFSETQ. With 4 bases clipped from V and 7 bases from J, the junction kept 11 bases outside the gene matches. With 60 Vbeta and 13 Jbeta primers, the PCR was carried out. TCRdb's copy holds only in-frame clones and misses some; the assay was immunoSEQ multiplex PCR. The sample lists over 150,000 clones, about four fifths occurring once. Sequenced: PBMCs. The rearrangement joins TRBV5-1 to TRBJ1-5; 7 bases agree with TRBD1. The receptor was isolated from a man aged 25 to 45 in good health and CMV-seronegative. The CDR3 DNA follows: TGCGCCAGCAGCCTAGACAGGGTTGGGGGACAGCCCCAGCATTTT. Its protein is CASSLDRVGGQPQHF.